Presented here are 17 T cell receptor beta chains from one specimen sequenced in a study of CD8 T cells in Susac syndrome (dated by TCRdb to between 2018 and 2021). Libraries came from the immunoSEQ multiplex PCR assay. RNA was extracted using the RNeasy kit, and about 0.45 to 1 microgram was reverse transcribed with random hexamers. TCRdb trimmed the raw reads at Q25, called clones with MiXCR and kept productive beta chains. Every entry covers one CDR3 protein and lists the most common genes and DNA from its rows. Counted in this sample were around 230,000 distinct CDR3 sequences; almost 97% of them appeared once. The ten largest clones add up to about 0.094% of the sample. The specimen was CD4+ T cells from PBMCs. These receptors came from a human donor with Susac syndrome.

This sequence joins TRBV7-9 and TRBJ1-1; D is undetermined. CDR1 and CDR2 (germline): SEHNR, FQNEAQ (reference sequence). The CDR3 spans 13 residues. The ends were cut back, 5 bases at V and 6 bases at J, with 13 bases in the middle. CDR3 nucleotide sequence: TGTGCCAGCAGCCCTCCCCAAGCTCCTGAAGCTTTCTTT. Its translation is CASSPPQAPEAFF.

This chain joins TRBV20-1 and TRBJ2-1; D unresolved. Germline V gene data show CDR1 as DFQATT and CDR2 as SNEGSKA (reference sequence). Trimming stripped 3 bases from V and 2 bases from J, with 8 bases between. This CDR3 comprises 13 residues. CDR3 residues: CSASYLPYNEQFF. CDR3 in DNA: TGCAGTGCTAGTTACTTGCCCTACAATGAGCAGTTCTTC.

The chain uses TRBV2 and TRBJ2-7; 7 nucleotides align to TRBD2. This CDR3 has 14 residues. Trimming removed 8 bases from V and 0 bases from J; junction bases left unmatched: 7. The germline gives CDR1 SNHLY, CDR2 FYNNEI. The CDR3 sequence: CASSISGASYEQYF. CDR3 coding DNA: TGTGCCAGCTCCATCAGCGGGGCCTCCTACGAGCAGTACTTC.

The chain links TRBV20-1 to TRBJ2-2; 8 positions agree with TRBD1. Trimming at V came to 4 bases and at J to 5 bases, leaving 9 bases not matched to a gene. Per the germline V gene, CDR1 is DFQATT and CDR2 is SNEGSKA (reference sequence). The CDR3 sequence is 15 residues long. The CDR3 loop is CSAIAGGAGTGELFF. The CDR3 DNA sequence: TGCAGTGCTATCGCAGGGGGCGCCGGGACCGGGGAGCTGTTTTTT.

This clonotype turned up a few times. This sequence joins TRBV11-1 and TRBJ1-2, with D hard to call. Germline loops: CDR1 SGHAT, CDR2 FQDESV (reference sequence). The CDR3 loop spans 12 amino acids. Trimming pared 3 bases from V and 3 bases from J, leaving 5 bases between. In DNA, the CDR3 is TGTGCCAGCAGCTTGGACTACTATGGCTACACCTTC. As protein: CASSLDYYGYTF.

This clonotype occurred once. The V gene is TRBV20-1, the J gene TRBJ1-2; TRBD1 might be the D (6 bases). The CDR3 consists of 13 residues. CDR1 is DFQATT and CDR2 is SNEGSKA in the germline V gene (reference sequence). The V end was cut by 4 bases, the J end by 6 bases, with 15 bases between. CDR3 in DNA: TGCAGTGCTACTTGGGGACACAATCATGGCTACACCTTC. This translates into CSATWGHNHGYTF.

The gene calls are TRBV7-3 and TRBJ2-2, with 8 bases identical to TRBD1. Germline lookup yields CDR1 SGHTA and CDR2 FQGTGA. The junction had 11 bases not matched to a gene; V was cut back by 5 bases and J by 0 bases. CDR3 length: 18 residues. The CDR3 spells CASSLPRQGASNTGELFF. The CDR3 nucleotides read TGTGCCAGCAGCCTACCACGGCAGGGGGCATCGAACACCGGGGAGCTGTTTTTT.

The J gene is TRBJ1-4, the V gene TRBV4-1, with 10 bases fitting TRBD1. V gave up 3 bases and J gave up 8 bases; unmatched junction bases: 3. CDR3 length: 14 residues. Germline V lookup: CDR1 MGHRA, CDR2 YSYEKL. CDR3 protein: CASSQTGGREKLFF. CDR3 bases: TGCGCCAGCAGCCAGACAGGGGGCCGAGAAAAACTGTTTTTT.

V usage is TRBV24-1 and J usage is TRBJ2-1; no clear D gene. The CDR3 length is 12 residues. Germline V lookup: CDR1 KGHDR, CDR2 SFDVKD. Deletions cut 3 bases from V and 6 bases from J, with 5 bases between. The CDR3 DNA follows: TGTGCCACCAGTGATCGCGGCAATGAGCAGTTCTTC. It translates to CATSDRGNEQFF.

CDR3 loop: CASKQQGGYEQYF. CDR3 nucleotides: TGTGCCAGTAAACAGCAGGGGGGCTACGAGCAGTACTTC. The V gene is TRBV19, the J gene TRBJ2-7; D possibly corresponds to TRBD1 (7 bases). Per germline, CDR1 LNHDA and CDR2 SQIVND (reference sequence). V dropped 7 bases and J dropped 3 bases, with 13 bases sitting between them. This CDR3 contains 13 residues.

The V gene is TRBV15, the J gene TRBJ2-7; TRBD2 agrees at 13 bases. V shed 5 bases and J 1 base; nucleotides not matched to a gene: 5. This CDR3 region has 16 residues. Germline V lookup: CDR1 LNHNV, CDR2 YYDKDF (reference sequence). The CDR3 coding sequence is TGTGCCACCAGCTCGGGACTAGCGGGACTATCCTACGAGCAGTACTTC. The encoded protein is CATSSGLAGLSYEQYF.

The chain has TRBV20-1 and TRBJ1-2; D remains ambiguous. Germline assignment: CDR1 DFQATT and CDR2 SNEGSKA (reference sequence). The CDR3 sequence is 14 residues long. Trimming cost V 0 bases and J 2 bases, with 10 bases left between them. CDR3 protein: CSAREESGNYGYTF. CDR3 nucleotides: TGCAGTGCTAGAGAAGAGTCGGGAAACTATGGCTACACCTTC.

This clonotype came up once. V usage is TRBV7-6 and J usage is TRBJ2-7; 9 bases match TRBD2. Germline trimming cut 4 bases from V and 2 bases from J; bases unmatched to any gene: 9. The CDR3 is made up of 16 amino acids. Looked up from germline, CDR1 is SGHVS and CDR2 is FNYEAQ. The CDR3 reads CASSSRTSGLPYEQYF. The CDR3 bases are TGTGCCAGCAGCTCAAGAACTAGCGGGTTACCCTACGAGCAGTACTTC.

The chain recombines TRBV20-1 with TRBJ2-5; 7 bases align to TRBD1. The CDR3 extends over 13 amino acids. J lost 3 bases, V lost 4 bases, and 5 bases had no gene match. Germline CDR1 DFQATT, CDR2 SNEGSKA (reference sequence). CDR3 loop: CSANRDRKETQYF. CDR3 DNA sequence: TGCAGTGCTAACCGGGACAGAAAAGAGACCCAGTACTTC.

This chain uses TRBV20-1 with TRBJ2-5; 7 bases are shared with TRBD1. The CDR3 covers 15 residues. Trimming took 3 bases from V and 4 from J; bases not matched to a gene: 11. Germline V gives CDR1 DFQATT, CDR2 SNEGSKA (reference sequence). DNA for the CDR3: TGCAGTGCTAGCCCGACAGGGATGTTTGGAGAGACCCAGTACTTC. Translation: CSASPTGMFGETQYF.

This chain joins TRBV2 and TRBJ1-1; D uncertain. The V end lost 6 bases, the J end lost 6 bases, and 14 bases lay between the germline ends. The germline gives CDR1 SNHLY, CDR2 FYNNEI. CDR3 length equals 13 residues. CDR3 loop: CASRLYGPPEAFF. The CDR3 DNA is TGTGCCAGCAGGTTGTATGGCCCCCCTGAAGCTTTCTTT.

The V call is TRBV20-1, the J call TRBJ2-7; 8 positions agree with TRBD2. This CDR3 is 13 amino acids long. Germline V gives CDR1 DFQATT, CDR2 SNEGSKA (reference sequence). Trimming took 6 bases from V and 4 from J; bases not matched to a gene: 8. The DNA of the CDR3 is TGCAGTGCGGTGGGTAGCGGGACGTACGAGCAGTACTTC. It translates to CSAVGSGTYEQYF.